The 29 T cell receptor beta chains given below trace back to one sample, sequenced in a study of early T cells in non-severe SARS-CoV-2 infection. In TCRdb, the 5' RACE reads were re-called with MiXCR into one record per CDR3 protein. The table lists under 45,000 distinct CDR3 sequences, approximately 5.1% of them singletons. The input for sequencing was whole blood, taken at baseline. The receptors were sampled from an adult who was a healthcare worker with PCR-confirmed SARS-CoV-2 infection or an uninfected control (not recorded which).

The V call is TRBV28, the J call TRBJ2-7; the match to TRBD2 covers 7 bases. The CDR3 runs 11 residues. Germline CDR1 reads MDHEN; CDR2 reads SYDVKM. The junction had 0 bases not matched to a gene; V was cut back by 8 bases and J by 2 bases. In nucleotides, the CDR3 is TGTGCCAGCGGGAGGGCCTACGAGCAGTACTTC. Translated: CASGRAYEQYF.

Concerning this clonotype itself: This may arise from a read error, as a much more abundant clone is one base away. The chain combines TRBV6-1 with TRBJ2-3, with no clear D. Germline CDR1 is MNHNS and CDR2 is SASEGT. This CDR3 has 15 residues. The CDR3 here is CVSSEAPGSTDTQYF. Written as DNA, the CDR3 is TGTGTCAGCAGTGAAGCGCCCGGCAGCACAGATACGCAGTATTTT.

This clonotype was detected many times. The chain combines TRBV6-6 with TRBJ1-2, with D possibly being TRBD1 (5 bases). Germline V gene data show CDR1 as MNHNY and CDR2 as SVGAGI (reference sequence). The length of the CDR3 is 15 residues. The ends were cut back, 11 bases at V and 2 bases at J, with 21 bases in the middle. CDR3: CASNEWGISNYGYTF. CDR3 bases: TGTGCCTCAAACGAGTGGGGGATATCGAACTATGGCTACACCTTC.

This clonotype was counted many times. The rearrangement joins TRBV4-3 to TRBJ1-6, with a tentative D call TRBD1 (6 bases). Looked up from germline, CDR1 is LGHNA and CDR2 is YSLEER. V was trimmed by 1 base and J by 4 bases, leaving 8 bases between them. The CDR3 loop spans 15 amino acids. CDR3 nucleotide sequence: TGCGCCAGCAGCCAAGGACAGGTTTATAATTCACCCCTCCACTTT. Amino acid sequence: CASSQGQVYNSPLHF.

There are many counts of this clonotype. CDR3 sequence: CASSQDGFGRPSYEQYF. As DNA, the CDR3 is TGTGCCAGCAGCCAAGACGGGTTCGGGCGTCCCTCCTACGAGCAGTACTTC. The V and J genes are TRBV3-1 and TRBJ2-7; no definite D call. CDR1 and CDR2 (germline): LGHDT, YNNKEL (reference sequence). Deletions cut 0 bases from V and 0 bases from J, with 15 bases between. The CDR3 totals 17 residues.

There are a few counts of this clonotype. The CDR3 is CAWSPTTAGNTIYF. As DNA, the CDR3 is TGTGCCTGGAGTCCTACAACAGCTGGAAACACCATATATTTT. The chain recombines TRBV30 with TRBJ1-3; D not resolved. The CDR3 contains 14 residues. V was pared by 2 bases and J by 2 bases, with 10 bases between. Germline lookup yields CDR1 GTSNPN and CDR2 SVGIG (reference sequence).

The V and J genes are TRBV6-6 and TRBJ2-2; no clear D. CDR3 length: 15 residues. The germline CDR1 and CDR2 sequences are MNHNY and SVGAGI (reference sequence). Trimming removed 4 bases at V and 1 base at J, with 10 bases between. CDR3 sequence: CASSSSPKNTGELFF. The CDR3 coding sequence is TGTGCCAGCAGTTCCAGCCCGAAGAACACCGGGGAGCTGTTTTTT.

Relative to its sample, this clonotype is medium-sized. This chain connects TRBV5-5 to TRBJ2-4; D tentatively fits TRBD1 or TRBD2 (7 bases each). Germline values: CDR1 SGHKS, CDR2 YYEKEE (reference sequence). Trimming pared 0 bases from V and 7 bases from J, leaving 14 bases between. The CDR3 sequence is 15 residues long. The DNA for the CDR3 is TGTGCCAGCAGCTTGGGGTCAGGGGGGGCGAACATTCAGTACTTC. Its translation: CASSLGSGGANIQYF.

This chain uses TRBV25-1 with TRBJ2-1, with D tentatively TRBD1 or TRBD2 (5 bases each). Germline V gene lookup returns CDR1 MGHDK and CDR2 SYGVNS. This CDR3 is built from 19 residues. The V end was cut by 4 bases, the J end by 2 bases, with 24 bases between. As DNA, the CDR3 is TGTGCCAGCAGTGTAACACCCCCCTTGGGGGTCGGTACCTACAATGAGCAGTTCTTC. Translated: CASSVTPPLGVGTYNEQFF.

This clonotype has only a few counts. The V gene is TRBV12-3 or TRBV12-4, the J gene TRBJ2-3; D gene ambiguous. Trimming shortened V by 3 bases and J by 0 bases, and 7 bases separated the two germline ends. The CDR3 sequence is 14 residues long. The CDR3 loop reads CASSFPDSTDTQYF. The CDR3 DNA sequence: TGTGCCAGCAGTTTTCCGGACAGCACAGATACGCAGTATTTT.

The table lists this clonotype with many counts. This rearrangement joins TRBV7-8 to TRBJ2-2; TRBD2 matches at 13 bases. Germline values: CDR1 SGHVS, CDR2 FQNEAQ. The CDR3 is 18 residues long. The J segment lost 5 bases and the V segment lost 1 base, leaving 7 bases of the junction unmatched. CDR3 region: CASSLGGLAGVRTGELFF. In DNA form, the CDR3 reads TGTGCCAGCAGCTTAGGAGGACTAGCGGGAGTTCGAACCGGGGAGCTGTTTTTT.

Many counts were recorded for this clonotype. The chain is built from TRBV12-3 or TRBV12-4 and TRBJ2-5, with a tentative D call TRBD2 (6 bases). The CDR3 covers 14 residues. With 9 bases removed from V and 5 bases from J, the gap between germline ends came to 19 bases. This chain's CDR3 is CARNPPGVQETQYF. In nucleotides, the CDR3 is TGTGCCAGGAACCCACCGGGAGTCCAGGAGACCCAGTACTTC.

This clonotype appeared many times. This chain uses TRBV25-1 with TRBJ2-1; 13 bases are shared with TRBD2. The V and J ends lost 5 bases and 6 bases, in that order; junction bases with no gene match: 4. The CDR3 spans 15 residues. Germline loops: CDR1 MGHDK, CDR2 SYGVNS. The CDR3 reads CASSPRTSGSNEQFF. CDR3 bases: TGTGCCAGCAGTCCGAGGACTAGCGGGAGCAATGAGCAGTTCTTC.

The table lists this clonotype with many counts. This chain joins TRBV20-1 and TRBJ2-1; 9 nucleotides align to TRBD2. There are 14 residues in the CDR3. Germline loops: CDR1 DFQATT, CDR2 SNEGSKA (reference sequence). V dropped 3 bases and J dropped 8; count of bases not matched to a gene: 8. The CDR3 reads CSARVTSGWDEQFF. The CDR3 DNA reads as TGCAGTGCTAGGGTGACTAGCGGCTGGGATGAGCAGTTCTTC.

The chain couples TRBV29-1 to TRBJ1-2; no clear D. Germline-derived CDR1 and CDR2 are SQVTM and ANQGSEA. Trimming pared 5 bases from V and 3 bases from J, leaving 13 bases between. CDR3 length: 13 amino acids. CDR3 protein: CSVRPGSDYGYTF. Here the CDR3 DNA reads TGCAGCGTTAGACCGGGATCGGACTATGGCTACACCTTC.

This clonotype has ten or more counts. The V and J genes are TRBV28 and TRBJ1-1, with a possible D match to TRBD1 (5 bases). The CDR3 sequence is 14 residues long. Germline CDR1 MDHEN, CDR2 SYDVKM. Trimming pared 2 bases from V and 0 bases from J, leaving 7 bases between. The CDR3 spells CASSLAGMNTEAFF. CDR3 nucleotides: TGTGCCAGCAGTTTAGCAGGGATGAACACTGAAGCTTTCTTT.

This clonotype was observed at least ten times. This sequence joins TRBV20-1 and TRBJ1-1; 9 bases map to TRBD1. CDR3 length: 14 amino acids. The junction had 6 bases not matched to a gene; V was cut back by 3 bases and J by 4 bases. CDR1 is DFQATT and CDR2 is SNEGSKA in the germline V gene (reference sequence). The CDR3 bases are TGCAGTGCTAGCTTACAGGGGGCCGGCACTGAAGCTTTCTTT. It yields the protein CSASLQGAGTEAFF.

This clonotype was seen at least ten times. This rearrangement joins TRBV9 to TRBJ1-1, with D tentatively TRBD1 (6 bases). CDR1 is SGDLS and CDR2 is YYNGEE in the germline V gene. This CDR3 is 14 amino acids long. V gave up 6 bases and J gave up 3 bases, with 15 bases separating them. The CDR3 loop is CASTPQGSHTEAFF. The CDR3, as DNA: TGTGCCAGCACGCCGCAGGGGTCTCACACTGAAGCTTTCTTT.

There are many counts of this clonotype. The V call is TRBV7-6, the J call TRBJ2-1, with D perhaps TRBD1 or TRBD2 (5 bases each). Germline values: CDR1 SGHVS, CDR2 FNYEAQ. The CDR3 is 17 amino acids. V lost 0 bases and J 4 bases, leaving 16 bases between the germline ends. CDR3 protein: CASSLAPASGPYNEQFF. CDR3 sequence (DNA): TGTGCCAGCAGCTTAGCTCCTGCCTCGGGGCCTTACAATGAGCAGTTCTTC.

This clonotype was seen repeatedly, ten times or more. This chain links TRBV6-1 with TRBJ1-2; 8 bases fit TRBD1. This CDR3 has 17 amino acids. CDR1 is MNHNS, CDR2 SASEGT, per germline. V trimming: 3 bases; J trimming: 1 base; junction bases outside the gene matches: 10. For the CDR3, the DNA is TGTGCCAGCAGTGAGTTTCTCCAGGGGGCACGTAACTATGGCTACACCTTC. Protein sequence: CASSEFLQGARNYGYTF.

This clonotype was detected only a few times. CDR3 sequence reads: CARAGGSSYNEQFF. The CDR3 bases are TGTGCCAGGGCCGGGGGGAGCTCCTACAATGAGCAGTTCTTC. The chain has TRBV27 and TRBJ2-1, with 7 bases matching TRBD2. There are 14 residues in the CDR3. CDR1 and CDR2 from the germline V gene are MNHEY and SMNVEV (reference sequence). J gave up 0 bases and V 9 bases, and 5 bases lay outside the gene matches.

This clonotype was observed many times. CDR3 sequence reads: CASSPPGRYNEQFF. The CDR3 DNA reads as TGTGCCAGCTCACCTCCGGGCAGATACAATGAGCAGTTCTTC. The V call is TRBV18, the J call TRBJ2-1; D not resolved. There are 14 residues in the CDR3. Trimming cost V 3 bases and J 4 bases, with 10 bases left between them. Germline V gene sequence: CDR1 KGHSH, CDR2 LQKENI.

This clonotype was detected ten times or more. The genes are TRBV4-3 and TRBJ2-1, with TRBD2 matching over 8 bases. The CDR3 has 14 amino acids. Germline V gives CDR1 LGHNA, CDR2 YSLEER. The V gene end was trimmed by 3 bases and the J gene end by 5 bases; junction bases not matched to a gene: 3. This CDR3 reads CASSHGLANNEQFF. Written as DNA, the CDR3 is TGCGCCAGCAGCCATGGACTAGCAAACAATGAGCAGTTCTTC.

This clonotype was counted at least ten times. CDR3 in DNA: TGTGCCAGCAGCGGATCTGGGGCCAACGTCCTGACTTTC. This translates into CASSGSGANVLTF. The V gene is TRBV2, the J gene TRBJ2-6; D call uncertain. The CDR3 has 13 residues. Deletions cut 6 bases from V and 1 base from J, with 4 bases between. The V gene's germline CDR1 is SNHLY and CDR2 FYNNEI.

This clonotype was seen at least ten times. The junction shows a germline mismatch at one end, possibly a read error. The chain joins TRBV3-1 to TRBJ1-2; D is possibly TRBD1 (5 bases). Germline V gives CDR1 LGHDT, CDR2 YNNKEL (reference sequence). The CDR3 runs to 10 residues. CDR3 sequence: CASSRVYRCF. The CDR3 nucleotides are TGTGCCAGCAGCCGGGTCTACAGGTGCTTC.

The sample holds many counts of this clonotype. The chain uses TRBV7-6 and TRBJ2-5; maybe TRBD2 (5 bases). The CDR3 totals 15 residues. V lost 0 bases to trimming and J lost 0 bases, with 8 bases between them. In germline, CDR1 is SGHVS, CDR2 FNYEAQ. CDR3 DNA sequence: TGTGCCAGCAGCTTAGCGCTCGGGAACCAAGAGACCCAGTACTTC. Protein product: CASSLALGNQETQYF.

This clonotype has ten or more counts. This rearrangement joins TRBV29-1 to TRBJ1-2; TRBD1 agrees at 9 bases. J gave up 5 bases and V 1 base, and 11 bases lay outside the gene matches. The CDR3 totals 16 residues. In germline, CDR1 is SQVTM, CDR2 ANQGSEA. The CDR3: CSVEAATGGLRYGYTF. The DNA for the CDR3 is TGCAGCGTTGAAGCCGCGACAGGGGGACTGCGGTATGGCTACACCTTC.

This clonotype was seen at least ten times. V usage is TRBV29-1 and J usage is TRBJ1-2; unclear D gene. Germline CDR1 is SQVTM and CDR2 is ANQGSEA. Trimming took 6 bases from V and 6 from J, leaving 14 bases between them. The length of the CDR3 is 12 residues. Written as DNA, the CDR3 is TGCAGCGTAGAACAGCGGTTGAATGGCTACACCTTC. Translated, it gives CSVEQRLNGYTF.

This clonotype was observed at least ten times. The chain employs TRBV30 and TRBJ2-1, with 10 bases lining up with TRBD1. V gave up 5 bases and J gave up 0 bases; unmatched junction bases: 7. CDR1 is GTSNPN, CDR2 SVGIG, per germline (reference sequence). The CDR3 spans 16 residues. This CDR3 reads CAWQPGTGVSYNEQFF. The DNA for the CDR3 is TGTGCCTGGCAACCCGGGACAGGGGTCTCCTACAATGAGCAGTTCTTC. Looking up the rest from reference TRBV30 and TRBJ2-1 gives the full variable domain: SQTIHQWPATLVQPVGSPLSLECTVEGTSNPNLYWYRQAAGRGLQLLFYSVGIGQISSEVPQNLSASRPQDRQFILSSKKLLLSDSGFYLCAWQPGTGVSYNEQFFGPGTRLTVL.